The 15 T cell receptor beta chains listed next were all sequenced from one sample in a study of post-analysis software for immune sequencing data. Whole-study findings and limits: A handful of TRBV segments (TRBV5-6, TRBV5-1 and TRBV20-1 among them) occurred more frequently in patients than in controls.

Prepared TCR beta cDNA libraries contained unique molecular identifiers. TCRdb processed the PCR reads anew with MiXCR; each CDR3 protein has one entry. The sample includes about 460,000 distinct CDR3 sequences, 40% to 55% of them seen just once. No cognate antigen is known for these TCRs. Sequencing input: blood. The receptors derive from a girl aged 5-17 years with multiple sclerosis.

The genes are TRBV28 and TRBJ2-3; D remains ambiguous. Deletions cut 11 bases from V and 0 bases from J, with 12 bases between. Germline V CDR1 and CDR2: MDHEN, SYDVKM. The CDR3 consists of 13 residues. CDR3 sequence (DNA): TGTGCCGGCAAAAAGGGAAGCACAGATACGCAGTATTTT. Translated: CAGKKGSTDTQYF.

V gene TRBV29-1 combines with J gene TRBJ1-3; tentative D call: TRBD1 (6 bases). V lost 6 bases to trimming and J lost 1 base, with 13 bases between them. CDR1 SQVTM and CDR2 ANQGSEA come from the germline V gene. The CDR3 spans 14 residues. The CDR3 bases are TGCAGCGTCTCACGGGGGCAGTCTGGAAACACCATATATTTT. Translating it yields CSVSRGQSGNTIYF. The variable domain in full, completed from reference TRBV29-1 and TRBJ1-3, reads SAVISQKPSRDICQRGTSLTIQCQVDSQVTMMFWYRQQPGQSLTLIATANQGSEATYESGFVIDKFPISRPNLTFSTLTVSNMSPEDSSIYLCSVSRGQSGNTIYFGEGSWLTVV.

This chain links TRBV6-5 with TRBJ1-6; 8 nucleotides agree with TRBD1. Germline CDR1 MNHEY, CDR2 SVGAGI. The CDR3 runs to 14 residues. V lost 5 bases, J lost 10 bases, and 7 bases stayed unmatched. CDR3 amino acids: CASSRTGNGSPLHF. CDR3 nucleotides: TGTGCCAGCAGTCGGACAGGGAATGGATCACCCCTCCACTTT.

The J gene is TRBJ2-5, the V gene TRBV12-3 or TRBV12-4; 11 nucleotides align to TRBD2. This CDR3 region has 14 residues. With V trimmed by 6 bases and J by 3 bases, 3 bases remained unmatched. The CDR3: CASRPLAGEETQYF. In nucleotides, the CDR3 is TGTGCCAGCAGACCACTAGCGGGAGAAGAGACCCAGTACTTC.

This clonotype was found a few times. J is TRBJ2-3 and V is TRBV6-4; tentatively, D is TRBD1 (6 bases). The CDR3 totals 15 residues. The V gene lost 0 bases and the J gene lost 1 base, with 8 bases spanning the gap. The germline CDR1 and CDR2 sequences are MRHNA and SNTAGT. This CDR3 is CASSDSKGGTDTQYF. The DNA of the CDR3 is TGTGCCAGCAGTGACTCGAAGGGGGGCACAGATACGCAGTATTTT.

This clonotype has more than one count but fewer than ten. The chain links TRBV9 to TRBJ2-3; possible D gene TRBD2, 5 bases. The V gene's germline CDR1 is SGDLS and CDR2 YYNGEE. The CDR3 has 17 amino acids. Trimming removed 1 base at V and 4 bases at J, with 19 bases between. The CDR3 here is CASSVTSGGSRSDTQYF. Written as DNA, the CDR3 is TGTGCCAGCAGCGTAACCTCAGGCGGGTCGAGGTCAGATACGCAGTATTTT.

The chain links TRBV28 to TRBJ2-1; D tentatively fits TRBD1 or TRBD2 (6 bases each). Between the trimmed V and J ends, which lost 3 bases and 13 bases, there was a span of 28 bases. The CDR3 runs to 17 residues. Germline-derived CDR1 and CDR2 are MDHEN and SYDVKM. In nucleotides, the CDR3 is TGTGCCAGCAGTTTGCCCCATCGAGGGGGGCTAGGAGAGACCCAGTTCTTC. It specifies CASSLPHRGGLGETQFF.

This clonotype was picked up a small number of times. The CDR3 nucleotides read TGTGCCAGCAGCCAAGATTATAGGGACAGGCAAGAGACCCAGTACTTC. This gives the protein CASSQDYRDRQETQYF. This sequence joins TRBV3-1 and TRBJ2-5; 8 bases align to TRBD1. The trim removed 0 bases at V and 2 bases at J, leaving 5 bases unmatched. This CDR3 comprises 16 residues. Germline CDR1 is LGHDT and CDR2 is YNNKEL (reference sequence).

The CDR3 DNA follows: TGCAGCGTTAGAACAGGGATTCGAACAGATACGCAGTATTTT. Its protein product is CSVRTGIRTDTQYF. This chain joins TRBV29-1 and TRBJ2-3, with a tentative D call TRBD1 (6 bases). Trimming took off 5 bases at V and 3 bases at J, with 15 bases between the two ends. The CDR3 has 14 residues. Germline CDR1 reads SQVTM; CDR2 reads ANQGSEA.

The chain joins TRBV7-2 to TRBJ2-7, with D possibly being TRBD1 (5 bases). The CDR3 runs 13 residues. The ends were cut back, 4 bases at V and 3 bases at J, with 10 bases in the middle. The germline V gene encodes CDR1 SGHTA and CDR2 FQGNSA. The CDR3 bases are TGTGCCAGCAGCTATTCAGGGCTCTACGAGCAGTACTTC. Amino acids: CASSYSGLYEQYF.

CDR3 in amino acids: CATSRPGRLAPYEQYF. CDR3 in DNA: TGTGCCACCAGCAGACCGGGACGCTTGGCGCCCTACGAGCAGTACTTC. The rearrangement uses TRBV15 and TRBJ2-7; D could derive from TRBD1 or TRBD2 (5 bases each). The length of the CDR3 is 16 residues. The germline V gene has CDR1 LNHNV and CDR2 YYDKDF (reference sequence). V was trimmed by 2 bases and J by 2 bases, leaving 16 bases between them.

This clonotype was seen only a few times. The V call is TRBV29-1, the J call TRBJ2-5; no definite D call. V dropped 6 bases and J dropped 7 bases, with 6 bases sitting between them. Germline loops: CDR1 SQVTM, CDR2 ANQGSEA. CDR3 length: 9 residues. The CDR3 is CSVGGTQYF. The CDR3 bases are TGCAGCGTAGGCGGGACCCAGTACTTC.

The V and J genes are TRBV6-5 and TRBJ2-7, with 11 bases fitting TRBD1. Trimming took 3 bases from V and 6 from J; bases not matched to a gene: 7. CDR1 MNHEY and CDR2 SVGAGI come from the germline V gene. This CDR3 spans 15 amino acids. CDR3: CASSYGRTGGFEQYF. The CDR3 nucleotides read TGTGCCAGCAGTTATGGTCGGACAGGGGGCTTCGAGCAGTACTTC.

The rearrangement uses TRBV20-1 and TRBJ2-3, with TRBD2 matching 13 bases. The CDR3 extends over 15 amino acids. J gave up 0 bases and V 6 bases, and 3 bases lay outside the gene matches. Per germline, CDR1 DFQATT and CDR2 SNEGSKA (reference sequence). Written as DNA, the CDR3 is TGCAGTGCCCGGACTAGCGGGAGTAGCACAGATACGCAGTATTTT. This encodes CSARTSGSSTDTQYF.

The gene calls are TRBV7-2 and TRBJ2-2; a possible D gene is TRBD1 (5 bases). CDR3 size: 13 residues. Germline CDR1 reads SGHTA; CDR2 reads FQGNSA. V lost 4 bases, J lost 5 bases, and 8 bases lay in between. CDR3 DNA: TGTGCCAGCAGCTGGGGCCCGACCGGGGAGCTGTTTTTT. Its protein is CASSWGPTGELFF.